This T cell receptor (beta chain) was sequenced in a study of OX40 agonist ivuxolimab in advanced cancers. Study summary: Dose-escalation patients had hepatocellular carcinoma, melanoma, renal cell or head and neck cancer. Three patients, one with hepatocellular carcinoma and two with cutaneous melanoma, responded partially.

CDR3 length: 16 residues. Turning to this clone: Antigen: not known.

Sampling times: baseline, cycle 4 day 1, cycle 7 day 1. The data were produced by immunoSEQ multiplex PCR, yet TCRdb's version contains in-frame clones alone and is incomplete. The table has some 73,000 clones, about 90% seen once. Findings and limits, study-wide: Low normalized clonal expansion also occurred in some nonresponding patients.

The sample here was CD4+ or CD8+ T cells sorted from blood, taken in a trial of the OX40 agonist ivuxolimab. This sequence was found in an adult with an advanced solid tumor such as melanoma, head and neck, liver or kidney cancer. This chain connects TRBV21-1 to TRBJ2-4; TRBD2 is the table's D call, not checked against the DNA. TRBV21-1 is a pseudogene. The CDR3 protein is CAKALAGESGKNIQYF. DNA of the CDR3: TGTGCCAAAGCGCTAGCGGGAGAGAGCGGAAAAAACATTCAGTACTTC.